What follows are 22 T cell receptor beta chains derived from one specimen sequenced in a study of CD8+CD57+ T cells in acquired aplastic anemia. Genomic DNA, serving as template, underwent TCR beta VDJ and CDR3 profiling. Each CDR3 protein gets one entry after TCRdb re-called the reads with MiXCR. In the table there are over 250,000 distinct CDR3 sequences, roughly 61% of which are singletons. Only patients with CD8+CD57+ cell expansion on flow cytometry were chosen for sequencing. The sample consisted of sorted CD4+, CD8+, or CD8+CD57+ T cells (not recorded which) from PBMCs. These receptors all come from a human donor with aplastic anemia.

The chain links TRBV12-5 to TRBJ2-7, with D perhaps matching TRBD1 or TRBD2 (5 bases each). The CDR3 has 13 amino acids. V lost 7 bases to trimming and J lost 7 bases, with 17 bases between them. The germline V gene has CDR1 LGHNT and CDR2 FRNRAP. The CDR3 DNA follows: TGTGCTAGTGCTCAGGGAGTAGTACGGGAGCAGTACTTC. The encoded protein is CASAQGVVREQYF.

The V call is TRBV5-1, the J call TRBJ1-6; perhaps TRBD1 as D (5 bases). Trimming left V 4 bases short and J 6 bases short, with 17 bases between. The germline V gene has CDR1 SGHRS and CDR2 YFSETQ. This CDR3 has 16 amino acids. CDR3 in DNA: TGCGCCAGCAGCCCAACGACAGTATCCCCTAATTCACCCCTCCACTTT. Amino acid sequence: CASSPTTVSPNSPLHF.

The chain uses TRBV24-1 and TRBJ2-3; TRBD2 might be the D (5 bases). The CDR3 length is 13 residues. The V end was cut by 9 bases, the J end by 2 bases, with 11 bases between. Germline CDR1 is KGHDR and CDR2 is SFDVKD. The CDR3 nucleotides are TGTGCCACCCAGGACTCCTACACAGATACGCAGTATTTT. As protein: CATQDSYTDTQYF.

This clonotype came up once. This chain connects TRBV19 to TRBJ2-5; possibly TRBD2 for D (5 bases). V was cut by 5 bases and J by 1 base, with 11 bases left in between. This CDR3 spans 14 amino acids. Germline V gives CDR1 LNHDA, CDR2 SQIVND (reference sequence). The CDR3 DNA reads as TGTGCCAGTAGTTCAACGAGGGCCCAAGAGACCCAGTACTTC. This codes for CASSSTRAQETQYF.

The V and J genes are TRBV10-1 and TRBJ2-5; 9 nucleotides align to TRBD2. Germline CDR1 WNHNN, CDR2 SYGVQD (reference sequence). V dropped 9 bases and J dropped 3; count of bases not matched to a gene: 5. CDR3 length equals 13 residues. CDR3 sequence reads: CASETSGKETQYF. CDR3 DNA sequence: TGCGCCAGTGAGACTAGCGGTAAAGAGACCCAGTACTTC.

The chain recombines TRBV7-9 with TRBJ2-7; the match to TRBD2 covers 8 bases. The CDR3 is 15 residues long. Germline V gene lookup returns CDR1 SEHNR and CDR2 FQNEAQ (reference sequence). J lost 5 bases, V lost 3 bases, and 9 bases had no gene match. This chain's CDR3 is CASSLSGTRRDEQYF. In DNA form, the CDR3 reads TGTGCCAGCAGCTTGTCCGGGACTAGAAGAGACGAGCAGTACTTC. Full variable domain (remainder filled in from reference TRBV7-9 and TRBJ2-7): DTGVSQNPRHKITKRGQNVTFRCDPISEHNRLYWYRQTLGQGPEFLTYFQNEAQLEKSRLLSDRFSAERPKGSFSTLEIQRTEQGDSAMYLCASSLSGTRRDEQYFGPGTRLTVT.

V and J are TRBV10-2 and TRBJ1-6, with D unresolved. The germline gives CDR1 WSHSY, CDR2 SAAADI. V was trimmed by 6 bases and J by 0 bases, leaving 3 bases between them. This CDR3 is 13 amino acids long. CDR3 DNA: TGCGCCAGCAGCAGCTCCTATAATTCACCCCTCCACTTT. Its translation: CASSSSYNSPLHF.

Comments on this clonotype: One end of the junction fails to match germline, which may point to a read error. The rearrangement links TRBV11-3 to TRBJ2-2, with D possibly called TRBD1 or TRBD2 (5 bases each). The CDR3 covers 15 residues. Germline V CDR1 and CDR2: SGHNT, YENEEA. The CDR3, as DNA: TGTGCCAGCAGCTTCGGGAAGGGGAACACGGGGGAGCTGTTTTTT. It specifies CASSFGKGNTGELFF.

The rearrangement links TRBV19 to TRBJ1-4, with a tentative D call TRBD1 (5 bases). CDR3 length: 15 amino acids. With 9 bases removed from V and 3 bases from J, the gap between germline ends came to 17 bases. Germline V gives CDR1 LNHDA, CDR2 SQIVND (reference sequence). CDR3 amino acids: CASSVRQIPNEKLFF. DNA for the CDR3: TGTGCCAGCAGTGTACGACAGATACCTAATGAAAAACTGTTTTTT.

The genes are TRBV2 and TRBJ1-1; TRBD1 might be the D (5 bases). V was shortened by 8 bases and J by 1 base, with 11 bases between the two germline ends. CDR1 and CDR2 from the germline V gene are SNHLY and FYNNEI. The CDR3 is 13 amino acids. The CDR3: CASETERNTEAFF. The CDR3 DNA follows: TGTGCCAGCGAGACAGAAAGGAACACTGAAGCTTTCTTT.

Turning to this clonotype: The conserved phenylalanine or tryptophan is not found at the CDR3 terminus, so this likely reflects a read error. This sequence joins TRBV6-5 and TRBJ2-6; D is unclear. V lost 0 bases and J 1 base, leaving 1 base between the germline ends. CDR3 size: 14 residues. Germline values: CDR1 MNHEY, CDR2 SVGAGI. CDR3 nucleotides: TGTGCCAGCAGTTACTCGTCTGGGGCCAACGTCCTGACTTCC. It translates to CASSYSSGANVLTS.

In DNA form, the CDR3 reads TGTGCCAGCAACCCAGGACAGGGCCAAGAGACCCAGTACTTC. Protein sequence: CASNPGQGQETQYF. The chain is built from TRBV7-3 and TRBJ2-5; 8 bases are a match to TRBD1. Germline trimming cut 7 bases from V and 1 base from J; bases unmatched to any gene: 5. The CDR3 totals 14 residues. Germline-derived CDR1 and CDR2 are SGHTA and FQGTGA.

The V call is TRBV5-1, the J call TRBJ2-2, with 10 bases that match TRBD2. V shed 1 base and J 4 bases; nucleotides not matched to a gene: 10. The CDR3 is 18 amino acids. Germline lookup yields CDR1 SGHRS and CDR2 YFSETQ. CDR3 DNA: TGCGCCAGCAGCTTGTCGGCTAGCGGGGGCCTAATCACCGGGGAGCTGTTTTTT. Its translation is CASSLSASGGLITGELFF.

This clonotype was detected a few times. This rearrangement joins TRBV7-2 to TRBJ2-3; the D is unclear. Trimming left V 2 bases short and J 0 bases short, with 9 bases between. CDR1 and CDR2 (germline): SGHTA, FQGNSA. The CDR3 extends over 15 amino acids. As DNA, the CDR3 is TGTGCCAGCAGCTTAACCGGGTCTAGCACAGATACGCAGTATTTT. Protein sequence: CASSLTGSSTDTQYF.

In this sample, this clonotype turned up many times. The chain has TRBV7-9 and TRBJ2-3; the match to TRBD2 covers 9 bases. The CDR3 is made up of 16 amino acids. J was trimmed by 1 base and V by 4 bases; bases with no gene match: 6. Germline V gene sequence: CDR1 SEHNR, CDR2 FQNEAQ (reference sequence). The CDR3: CASSSRGLAGTDTQYF. CDR3 DNA sequence: TGTGCCAGCAGCTCTAGGGGACTAGCCGGCACAGATACGCAGTATTTT.

The chain carries TRBV20-1 and TRBJ1-6; maybe TRBD1 (5 bases). V gave up 6 bases and J gave up 10 bases, with 19 bases separating them. This CDR3 comprises 14 residues. CDR1 is DFQATT, CDR2 SNEGSKA, per germline (reference sequence). This CDR3 reads CSAHSSGPRSPLHF. In DNA form, the CDR3 reads TGCAGTGCCCACTCGTCGGGACCACGGTCACCCCTCCACTTT.

V is TRBV7-2 and J is TRBJ2-4, with D unresolved. V lost 1 base to trimming and J lost 10 bases, with 8 bases between them. This CDR3 has 12 residues. The germline gives CDR1 SGHTA, CDR2 FQGNSA. The CDR3 protein is CASSLGLSIQYF. CDR3 DNA sequence: TGTGCCAGCAGCTTAGGACTTTCGATTCAGTACTTC.

The chain combines TRBV10-2 with TRBJ2-1, with 7 bases lining up with TRBD1. The V gene's germline CDR1 is WSHSY and CDR2 SAAADI. The CDR3 extends over 15 amino acids. V lost 5 bases, J lost 5 bases, and 9 bases stayed unmatched. The CDR3 coding sequence is TGCGCCAGCAGTCCGGGACAGACAAGAAACAATGAGCAGTTCTTC. Translation gives CASSPGQTRNNEQFF.

V gene TRBV7-2 combines with J gene TRBJ2-7; no definite D call. The CDR3 sequence is 14 residues long. V was cut by 6 bases and J by 0 bases, with 12 bases left in between. The germline V gene has CDR1 SGHTA and CDR2 FQGNSA. CDR3 nucleotides: TGTGCCAGCAGTTTGCCCGGAAACTCCTACGAGCAGTACTTC. This translates into CASSLPGNSYEQYF.

This chain uses TRBV20-1 with TRBJ2-5; D may be TRBD1 (5 bases). V lost 0 bases to trimming and J lost 3 bases, with 11 bases between them. The CDR3 extends over 14 amino acids. Germline V CDR1 and CDR2: DFQATT, SNEGSKA (reference sequence). The CDR3 sequence is CSARDMGREETQYF. In DNA form, the CDR3 reads TGCAGTGCTAGAGACATGGGGCGCGAAGAGACCCAGTACTTC.

The V gene is TRBV12-3 or TRBV12-4, the J gene TRBJ1-1; no firm D call. Trimming removed 2 bases at V and 1 base at J, with 8 bases between. The CDR3 runs to 14 residues. CDR3 nucleotides: TGTGCCAGCAGTTTAAGGCACGAGAACACTGAAGCTTTCTTT. As protein: CASSLRHENTEAFF.

On this clonotype itself: One end of the junction fails to match germline, which may point to a read error. V is TRBV25-1 and J is TRBJ2-7, with D possibly TRBD1 on 6 matching bases. CDR3 length: 15 residues. Germline CDR1 MGHDK, CDR2 SYGVNS. CDR3: CAISESMGASYEQYF. The CDR3 DNA reads TGTGCCATCAGTGAGTCTATGGGGGCTTCCTACGAGCAGTACTTC.